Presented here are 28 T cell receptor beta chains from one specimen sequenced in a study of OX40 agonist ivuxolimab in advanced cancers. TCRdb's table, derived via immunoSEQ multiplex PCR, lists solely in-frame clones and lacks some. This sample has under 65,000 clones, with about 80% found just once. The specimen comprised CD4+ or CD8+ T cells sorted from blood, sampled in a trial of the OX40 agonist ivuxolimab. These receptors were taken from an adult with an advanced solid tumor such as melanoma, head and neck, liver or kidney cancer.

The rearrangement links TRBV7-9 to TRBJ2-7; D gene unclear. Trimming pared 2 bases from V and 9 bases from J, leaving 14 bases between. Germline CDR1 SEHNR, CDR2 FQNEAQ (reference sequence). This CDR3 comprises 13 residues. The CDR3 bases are TGTGCCAGCAGCTTAAGGTGGGATAGTGGGCAGTACTTC. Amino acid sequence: CASSLRWDSGQYF.

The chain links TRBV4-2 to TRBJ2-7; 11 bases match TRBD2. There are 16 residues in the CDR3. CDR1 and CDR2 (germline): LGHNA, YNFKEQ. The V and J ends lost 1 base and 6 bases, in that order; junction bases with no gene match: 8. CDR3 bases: TGTGCCAGCAGCCAAGTTCTAGCGGGAGGCCGGTCCGAGCAGTACTTC. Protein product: CASSQVLAGGRSEQYF.

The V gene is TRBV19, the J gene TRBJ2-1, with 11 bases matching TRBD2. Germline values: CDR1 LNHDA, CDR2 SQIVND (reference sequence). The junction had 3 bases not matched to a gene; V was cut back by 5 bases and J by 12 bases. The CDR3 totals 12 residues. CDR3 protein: CASSLAGGLQFF. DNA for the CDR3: TGTGCCAGTAGTTTAGCGGGAGGGCTGCAGTTCTTC. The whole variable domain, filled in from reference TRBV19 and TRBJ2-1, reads DGGITQSPKYLFRKEGQNVTLSCEQNLNHDAMYWYRQDPGQGLRLIYYSQIVNDFQKGDIAEGYSVSREKKESFPLTVTSAQKNPTAFYLCASSLAGGLQFFGPGTRLTVL.

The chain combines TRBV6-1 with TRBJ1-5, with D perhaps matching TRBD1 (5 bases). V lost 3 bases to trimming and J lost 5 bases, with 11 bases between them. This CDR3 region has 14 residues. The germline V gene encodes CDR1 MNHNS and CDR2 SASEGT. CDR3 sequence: CASSDAMGDQPQHF. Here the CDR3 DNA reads TGTGCCAGCAGTGATGCGATGGGGGATCAGCCCCAGCATTTT.

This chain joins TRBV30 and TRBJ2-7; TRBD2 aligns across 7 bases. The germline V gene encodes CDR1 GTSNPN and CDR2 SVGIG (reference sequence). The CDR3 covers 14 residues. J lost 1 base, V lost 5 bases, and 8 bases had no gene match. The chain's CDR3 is CAWGSGGFSYEQYF. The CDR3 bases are TGTGCCTGGGGGTCGGGGGGATTTTCCTACGAGCAGTACTTC.

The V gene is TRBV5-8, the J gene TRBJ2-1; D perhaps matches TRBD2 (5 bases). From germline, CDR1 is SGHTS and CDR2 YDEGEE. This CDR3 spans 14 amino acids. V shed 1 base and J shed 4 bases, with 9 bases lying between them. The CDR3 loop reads CASSLPGKYNEQFF. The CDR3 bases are TGTGCCAGCAGCTTGCCGGGGAAGTACAATGAGCAGTTCTTC.

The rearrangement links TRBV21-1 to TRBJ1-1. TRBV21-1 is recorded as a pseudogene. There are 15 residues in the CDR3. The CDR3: CASVEGPLSNTEAFF. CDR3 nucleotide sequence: TGTGCCAGCGTCGAGGGCCCGCTGTCTAACACTGAAGCTTTCTTT.

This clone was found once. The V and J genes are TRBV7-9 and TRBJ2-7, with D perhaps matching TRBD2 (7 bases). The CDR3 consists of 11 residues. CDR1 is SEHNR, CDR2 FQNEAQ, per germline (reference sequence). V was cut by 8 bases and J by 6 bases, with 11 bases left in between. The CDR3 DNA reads TGTGCCAGCGAGGGGGGGTTCGAGCAGTACTTC. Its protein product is CASEGGFEQYF.

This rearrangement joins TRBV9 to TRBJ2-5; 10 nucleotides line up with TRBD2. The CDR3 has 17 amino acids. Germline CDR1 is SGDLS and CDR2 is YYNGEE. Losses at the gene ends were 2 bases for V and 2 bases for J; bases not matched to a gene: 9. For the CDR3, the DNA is TGTGCCAGCAGCGTTGATATAGCGGGGGGAATTCAAGAGACCCAGTACTTC. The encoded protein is CASSVDIAGGIQETQYF.

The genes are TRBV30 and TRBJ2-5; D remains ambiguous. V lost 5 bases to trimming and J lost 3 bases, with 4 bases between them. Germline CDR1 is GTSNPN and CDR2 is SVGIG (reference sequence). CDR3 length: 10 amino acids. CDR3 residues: CAWGKETQYF. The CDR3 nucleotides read TGTGCCTGGGGTAAAGAGACCCAGTACTTC. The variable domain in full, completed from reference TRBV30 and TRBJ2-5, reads SQTIHQWPATLVQPVGSPLSLECTVEGTSNPNLYWYRQAAGRGLQLLFYSVGIGQISSEVPQNLSASRPQDRQFILSSKKLLLSDSGFYLCAWGKETQYFGPGTRLLVL.

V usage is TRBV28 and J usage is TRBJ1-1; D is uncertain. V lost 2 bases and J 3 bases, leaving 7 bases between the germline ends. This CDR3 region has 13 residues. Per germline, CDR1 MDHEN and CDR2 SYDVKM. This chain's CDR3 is CASSLRQYTEAFF. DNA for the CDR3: TGTGCCAGCAGTTTACGGCAGTACACTGAAGCTTTCTTT. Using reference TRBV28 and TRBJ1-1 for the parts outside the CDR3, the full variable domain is DVKVTQSSRYLVKRTGEKVFLECVQDMDHENMFWYRQDPGLGLRLIYFSYDVKMKEKGDIPEGYSVSREKKERFSLILESASTNQTSMYLCASSLRQYTEAFFGQGTRLTVV.

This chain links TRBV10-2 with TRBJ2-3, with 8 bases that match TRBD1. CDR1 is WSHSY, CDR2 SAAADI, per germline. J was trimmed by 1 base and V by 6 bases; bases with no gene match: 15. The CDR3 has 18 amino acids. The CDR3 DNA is TGCGCCAGCAGCGCCACGGGACAGGACGATTTTCGCACAGATACGCAGTATTTT. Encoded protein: CASSATGQDDFRTDTQYF.

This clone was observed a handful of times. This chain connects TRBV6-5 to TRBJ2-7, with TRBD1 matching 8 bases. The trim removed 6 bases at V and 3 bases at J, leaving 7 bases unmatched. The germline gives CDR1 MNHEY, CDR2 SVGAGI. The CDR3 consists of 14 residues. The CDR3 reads CASSLQGVHYEQYF. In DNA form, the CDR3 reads TGTGCCAGCAGCCTACAGGGGGTCCACTACGAGCAGTACTTC.

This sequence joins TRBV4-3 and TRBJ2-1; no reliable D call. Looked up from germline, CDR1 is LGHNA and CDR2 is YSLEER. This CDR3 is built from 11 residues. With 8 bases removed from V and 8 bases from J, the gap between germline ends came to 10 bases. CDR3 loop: CASGSGDEQFF. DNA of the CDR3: TGCGCCAGCGGCTCTGGGGATGAGCAGTTCTTC.

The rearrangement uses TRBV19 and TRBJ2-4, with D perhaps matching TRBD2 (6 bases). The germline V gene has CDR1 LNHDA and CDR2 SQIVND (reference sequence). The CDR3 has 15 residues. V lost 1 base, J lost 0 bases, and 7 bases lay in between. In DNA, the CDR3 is TGTGCCAGTAGTATAGTCGGGGGAGCCAAAAACATTCAGTACTTC. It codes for CASSIVGGAKNIQYF.

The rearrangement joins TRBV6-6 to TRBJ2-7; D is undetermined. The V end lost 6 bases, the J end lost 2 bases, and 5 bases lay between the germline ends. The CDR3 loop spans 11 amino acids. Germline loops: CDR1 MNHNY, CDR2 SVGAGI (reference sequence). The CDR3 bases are TGTGCCAGCAGATTCGCCTACGAGCAGTACTTC. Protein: CASRFAYEQYF.

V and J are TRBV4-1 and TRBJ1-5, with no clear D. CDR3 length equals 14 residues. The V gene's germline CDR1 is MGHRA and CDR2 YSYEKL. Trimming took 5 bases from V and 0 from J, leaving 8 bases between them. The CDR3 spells CASSNDNSNQPQHF. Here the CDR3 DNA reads TGCGCCAGCAGCAATGACAATAGCAATCAGCCCCAGCATTTT.

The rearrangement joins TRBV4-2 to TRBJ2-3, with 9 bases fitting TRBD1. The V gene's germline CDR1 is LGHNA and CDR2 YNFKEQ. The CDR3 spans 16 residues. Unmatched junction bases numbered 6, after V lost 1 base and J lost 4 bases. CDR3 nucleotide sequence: TGTGCCAGCAGCCAAGCCGGGACAGGGATATCAGATACGCAGTATTTT. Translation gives CASSQAGTGISDTQYF.

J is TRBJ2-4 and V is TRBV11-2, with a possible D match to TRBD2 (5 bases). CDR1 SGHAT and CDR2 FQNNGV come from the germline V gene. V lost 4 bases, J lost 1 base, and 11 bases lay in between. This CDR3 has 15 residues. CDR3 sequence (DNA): TGTGCCAGCAGCTACAGTTCGGGGGCCAAAAACATTCAGTACTTC. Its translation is CASSYSSGAKNIQYF.

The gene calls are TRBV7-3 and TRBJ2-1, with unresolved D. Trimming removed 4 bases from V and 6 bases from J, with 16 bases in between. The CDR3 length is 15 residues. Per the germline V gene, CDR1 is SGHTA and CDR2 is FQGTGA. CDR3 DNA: TGTGCCAGCAGCTCCTTTAATGGAGCCTCCAATGAGCAGTTCTTC. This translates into CASSSFNGASNEQFF. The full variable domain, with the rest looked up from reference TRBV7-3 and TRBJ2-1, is GAGVSQTPSNKVTEKGKYVELRCDPISGHTALYWYRQSLGQGPEFLIYFQGTGAADDSGLPNDRFFAVRPEGSVSTLKIQRTERGDSAVYLCASSSFNGASNEQFFGPGTRLTVL.

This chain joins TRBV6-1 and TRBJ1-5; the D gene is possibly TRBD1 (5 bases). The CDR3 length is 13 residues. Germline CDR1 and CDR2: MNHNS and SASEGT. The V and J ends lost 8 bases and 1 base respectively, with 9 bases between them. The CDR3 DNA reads TGTGCCAGCGGGCGGGACAGCAATCAGCCCCAGCATTTT. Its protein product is CASGRDSNQPQHF.

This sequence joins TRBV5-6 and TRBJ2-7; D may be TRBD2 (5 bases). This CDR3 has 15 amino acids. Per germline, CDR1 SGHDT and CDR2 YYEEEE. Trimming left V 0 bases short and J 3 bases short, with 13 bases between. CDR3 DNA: TGTGCCAGCAGCTTGGCCCCGGGGAACGACTACGAGCAGTACTTC. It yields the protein CASSLAPGNDYEQYF.

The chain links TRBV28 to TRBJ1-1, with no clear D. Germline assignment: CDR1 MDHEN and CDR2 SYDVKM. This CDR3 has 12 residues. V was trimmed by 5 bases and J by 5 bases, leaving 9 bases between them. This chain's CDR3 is CASSPGRTEAFF. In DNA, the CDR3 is TGTGCCAGCAGTCCTGGAAGGACTGAAGCTTTCTTT.

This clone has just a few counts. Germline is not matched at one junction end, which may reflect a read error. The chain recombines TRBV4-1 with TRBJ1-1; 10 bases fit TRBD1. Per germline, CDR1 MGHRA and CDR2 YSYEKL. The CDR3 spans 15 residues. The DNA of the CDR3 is TGCGCCAGCAGCGAAGACAGGGGGCGCGTAATTGGGGCTTTCTTT. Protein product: CASSEDRGRVIGAFF.

For the CDR3, the DNA is TGTGCCAGCAGTTCGGGCTCCTTTTCGGACTATGGCTACACCTTC. Protein sequence: CASSSGSFSDYGYTF. V and J are TRBV28 and TRBJ1-2; D is undetermined. The CDR3 length is 15 residues. With 4 bases removed from V and 3 bases from J, the gap between germline ends came to 15 bases. CDR1 and CDR2 (germline): MDHEN, SYDVKM.

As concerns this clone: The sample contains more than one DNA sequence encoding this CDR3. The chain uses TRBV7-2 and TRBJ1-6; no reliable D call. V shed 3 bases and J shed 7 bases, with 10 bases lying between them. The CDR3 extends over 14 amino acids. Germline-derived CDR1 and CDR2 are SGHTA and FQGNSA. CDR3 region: CASSFRASNSPLHF. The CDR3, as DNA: TGTGCCAGCAGCTTTCGGGCCTCGAATTCACCCCTCCACTTT. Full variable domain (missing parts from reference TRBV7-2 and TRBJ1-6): GAGVSQSPSNKVTEKGKDVELRCDPISGHTALYWYRQSLGQGLEFLIYFQGNSAPDKSGLPSDRFSAERTGGSVSTLTIQRTQQEDSAVYLCASSFRASNSPLHFGNGTRLTVT.

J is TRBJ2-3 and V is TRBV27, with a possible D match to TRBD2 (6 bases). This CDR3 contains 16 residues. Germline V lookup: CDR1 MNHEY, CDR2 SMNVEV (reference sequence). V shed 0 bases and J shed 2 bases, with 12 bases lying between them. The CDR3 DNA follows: TGTGCCAGCAGTTTATCGGCAAGGCGGGACACAGATACGCAGTATTTT. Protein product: CASSLSARRDTDTQYF.

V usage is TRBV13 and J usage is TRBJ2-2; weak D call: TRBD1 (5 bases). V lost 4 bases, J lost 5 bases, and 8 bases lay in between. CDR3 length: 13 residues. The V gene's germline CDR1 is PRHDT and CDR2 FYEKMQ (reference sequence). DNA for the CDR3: TGTGCCAGCAGCTACGGACAAACCGGGGAGCTGTTTTTT. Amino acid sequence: CASSYGQTGELFF.